These 4 T cell receptor beta chains were sequenced from one sample in a study of T cell repertoires in cytomegalovirus infection. One entry per CDR3 protein, called by TCRdb with MiXCR from the reads. The table has 680,000 or so distinct CDR3 sequences, about 40% seen once. Sequences were obtained from PBMCs. The receptors originated from a human donor in good health (CMV status not recorded). Some clones in this sample may be carry-over from other donors' samples.

On this clonotype: This may stem from a read error, because a much larger clone lies one nucleotide away. This rearrangement joins TRBV7-8 to TRBJ1-4; a weak D match, TRBD1 (5 bases). This CDR3 spans 15 amino acids. V was trimmed by 5 bases and J by 7 bases, leaving 17 bases between them. Germline loops: CDR1 SGHVS, CDR2 FQNEAQ. The CDR3 sequence is CASSNSRGWGEKLFF. CDR3 in DNA: TGTGCCAGCAGCAACTCGAGGGGCTGGGGTGAAAAACTGTTTTTT.

CDR3 region: CASSLGWNEQFF. The CDR3 DNA is TGTGCCAGCAGCTTGGGTTGGAATGAGCAGTTCTTC. The genes are TRBV11-3 and TRBJ2-1; D is unresolved. This CDR3 has 12 amino acids. CDR1 is SGHNT and CDR2 is YENEEA in the germline V gene. The ends were cut back, 3 bases at V and 7 bases at J, with 7 bases in the middle.

The sample holds many counts of this clonotype. The genes are TRBV7-8 and TRBJ2-7, with 7 nucleotides matching TRBD1. This CDR3 has 12 residues. J gave up 9 bases and V 1 base, and 3 bases lay outside the gene matches. Looked up from germline, CDR1 is SGHVS and CDR2 is FQNEAQ. CDR3 residues: CASSLVAGGQYF. Here the CDR3 DNA reads TGTGCCAGCAGCTTAGTTGCAGGGGGGCAGTACTTC.

V gene TRBV7-9 combines with J gene TRBJ2-7; 7 bases align to TRBD2. Trimming cost V 4 bases and J 2 bases; bases outside gene matches: 11. The CDR3 loop spans 16 amino acids. Germline V gene sequence: CDR1 SEHNR, CDR2 FQNEAQ (reference sequence). The CDR3 reads CASSSTWTRQAYEQYF. The CDR3 nucleotides are TGTGCCAGCAGCTCCACCTGGACTAGACAAGCCTACGAGCAGTACTTC.